The clone carrying this T cell receptor beta chain has only a few counts. These data are taken from a study of blood T cell repertoires in COVID-19. Study overall: Samples of COVID-19 (acute and convalescent) were obtained from the United States, Italy and Spain. From T cells, B-cell-depleted T cells, or PBMCs came the material, which was cDNA or gDNA.

In the authors' workflow: The assay estimated nucleated cells by amplifying reference gene primers. Libraries were prepared by immunoSEQ multiplex PCR; TCRdb keeps only in-frame clonotypes and omits some of them. Clone size and V and J calls were adopted from that table, with D and trimming inferred from the DNA. The table lists approximately 150,000 clones, 80% to 85% of them singletons. Germline CDR1 reads SEHNR; CDR2 reads FQNEAQ (reference sequence). The CDR3 contains 16 residues. V shed 1 base and J 8 bases; nucleotides not matched to a gene: 11. Sequencing was performed on peripheral blood. This chain connects TRBV7-9 to TRBJ1-1, with 9 bases lining up with TRBD1. This TCR was sampled from a man between 60 and 75 years old with acute or convalescent COVID-19. The CDR3 nucleotides read TGTGCCAGCAGCTTAGGGGACAGGGCGGGTAAGGAGGAAGCTTTCTTT. Its translation: CASSLGDRAGKEEAFF. Full variable domain (rest looked up from reference TRBV7-9 and TRBJ1-1): DTGVSQNPRHKITKRGQNVTFRCDPISEHNRLYWYRQTLGQGPEFLTYFQNEAQLEKSRLLSDRFSAERPKGSFSTLEIQRTEQGDSAMYLCASSLGDRAGKEEAFFGQGTRLTVV.